Following are 23 T cell receptor beta chains from one sample sequenced in a study of Graves' ophthalmopathy and Graves' hyperthyroidism. The authors amplified TCR beta CDR3 regions from RNA transcripts. The first round was an RT-PCR with HTBI primers, and the second round was a multiplex PCR. MiXCR was run by TCRdb on the multiplex PCR reads, yielding one entry per CDR3 protein. The sample carries hundreds of thousands of distinct CDR3 sequences, 22% recorded once. The material sequenced was peripheral blood. The receptors come from a woman aged 18-29 years with stable Graves' hyperthyroidism. Some clones in this sample may be carry-over from other donors' samples.

For this clonotype: Likely a read error: the CDR3 ends without its conserved phenylalanine or tryptophan. The chain uses TRBV12-3 or TRBV12-4 and TRBJ2-5; unclear D gene. This CDR3 has 13 residues. Trimming pared 5 bases from V and 9 bases from J, leaving 16 bases between. Written as DNA, the CDR3 is TGTGCCAGCAGTGCCGATCTAGAGGAGTCCCAGTACTAC. Its protein product is CASSADLEESQYY.

This clonotype has ten or more counts. This chain connects TRBV12-3 or TRBV12-4 to TRBJ1-2, with D unresolved. Trimming stripped 2 bases from V and 2 bases from J, with 9 bases between. CDR3 length: 14 residues. The CDR3 region has the DNA TGTGCCAGCAGTTTAACGGCCTTAAACTATGGCTACACCTTC. This sequence encodes CASSLTALNYGYTF.

This clonotype has at least ten counts. V usage is TRBV20-1 and J usage is TRBJ1-6; 7 nucleotides agree with TRBD1. This CDR3 is built from 15 residues. Germline assignment: CDR1 DFQATT and CDR2 SNEGSKA (reference sequence). V shed 1 base and J 7 bases; nucleotides not matched to a gene: 7. CDR3 nucleotide sequence: TGCAGTGCTAGAGTACAGGGGAGTGGGAATTCACCCCTCCACTTT. This translates into CSARVQGSGNSPLHF.

The chain couples TRBV2 to TRBJ2-7; no clear D. The V end lost 2 bases, the J end lost 7 bases, and 6 bases lay between the germline ends. Germline V lookup: CDR1 SNHLY, CDR2 FYNNEI. The CDR3 runs 11 residues. CDR3 residues: CASSERWEQYF. For the CDR3, the DNA is TGTGCCAGCAGTGAAAGGTGGGAGCAGTACTTC.

This clonotype has ten or more counts. In DNA, the CDR3 is TGTGCCAGCAGTGTGGGAAGGGATCGGGGCAATCAGCCCCAGCATTTT. This gives the protein CASSVGRDRGNQPQHF. The chain carries TRBV6-1 and TRBJ1-5; unclear D gene. The CDR3 runs 16 residues. Trimming took 4 bases from V and 2 from J, leaving 15 bases between them. Germline assignment: CDR1 MNHNS and CDR2 SASEGT.

This clonotype was recorded many times. V is TRBV4-1 and J is TRBJ1-5; D is uncertain. Trimming pared 5 bases from V and 4 bases from J, leaving 9 bases between. The germline CDR1 and CDR2 sequences are MGHRA and YSYEKL. The CDR3 has 13 residues. The CDR3 reads CASSSRENQPQHF. CDR3 DNA: TGCGCCAGCAGCTCTCGAGAAAATCAGCCCCAGCATTTT.

In its sample, this clonotype was seen many times. The chain recombines TRBV7-6 with TRBJ1-3, with 10 bases matching TRBD1. CDR3 length equals 14 residues. CDR1 is SGHVS and CDR2 is FNYEAQ in the germline V gene. V was clipped by 8 bases and J by 0 bases; unmatched bases: 1. In DNA, the CDR3 is TGTGCCAGCCGGGACAGGGGCTCTGGAAACACCATATATTTT. This gives the protein CASRDRGSGNTIYF.

A note on this clonotype: A much larger clone lies a single base off, so this may be a read error. The V call is TRBV15, the J call TRBJ1-6, with D perhaps TRBD1 (5 bases). This CDR3 is built from 17 residues. Germline CDR1 LNHNV, CDR2 YYDKDF (reference sequence). CDR3 sequence reads: CVTSRGDSGSYNSPLHF. CDR3 DNA: TGTGTCACCAGCAGAGGGGATTCGGGCTCCTATAATTCACCCCTCCACTTT. Full variable domain (remainder filled in from reference TRBV15 and TRBJ1-6): DAMVIQNPRYQVTQFGKPVTLSCSQTLNHNVMYWYQQKSSQAPKLLFHYYDKDFNNEADTPDNFQSRRPNTSFCFLDIRSPGLGDTAMYLCVTSRGDSGSYNSPLHFGNGTRLTVT.

The rearrangement uses TRBV2 and TRBJ1-1, with D hard to call. The CDR3 spans 13 residues. Germline lookup yields CDR1 SNHLY and CDR2 FYNNEI. The germline V and J ends were trimmed by 7 bases and 3 bases, with 12 bases remaining between them. CDR3 nucleotides: TGTGCCAGCAAAAAGGAGCCTTACACTGAAGCTTTCTTT. Translating it yields CASKKEPYTEAFF.

This clonotype has a count of ten or more. The chain is built from TRBV7-2 and TRBJ1-5; no clear D. The CDR3 loop spans 16 amino acids. Germline V gene lookup returns CDR1 SGHTA and CDR2 FQGNSA. Trimming cost V 0 bases and J 2 bases, with 11 bases left between them. CDR3 residues: CASSLAASWGNQPQHF. In nucleotides, the CDR3 is TGTGCCAGCAGCTTAGCGGCCTCGTGGGGCAATCAGCCCCAGCATTTT.

This clonotype was recorded at least ten times. V usage is TRBV9 and J usage is TRBJ2-7; 7 bases line up with TRBD1. The germline V gene encodes CDR1 SGDLS and CDR2 YYNGEE. Losses at the gene ends were 4 bases for V and 3 bases for J; bases not matched to a gene: 10. This CDR3 has 15 amino acids. The CDR3 DNA is TGTGCCAGCAGCAGGATGGGACAGCCGCTCTACGAGCAGTACTTC. This codes for CASSRMGQPLYEQYF.

This clonotype was seen at least ten times. The chain joins TRBV19 to TRBJ1-1; perhaps TRBD1 as D (5 bases). Germline values: CDR1 LNHDA, CDR2 SQIVND (reference sequence). Trimming took off 4 bases at V and 1 base at J, with 7 bases between the two ends. CDR3 size: 13 residues. CDR3 residues: CASSTTGNTEAFF. The CDR3 bases are TGTGCCAGTAGTACAACAGGGAACACTGAAGCTTTCTTT. The full variable domain, rest sourced from reference TRBV19 and TRBJ1-1, is DGGITQSPKYLFRKEGQNVTLSCEQNLNHDAMYWYRQDPGQGLRLIYYSQIVNDFQKGDIAEGYSVSREKKESFPLTVTSAQKNPTAFYLCASSTTGNTEAFFGQGTRLTVV.

The chain joins TRBV5-3 to TRBJ1-2; D call uncertain. TRBV5-3 is treated as an ORF (open reading frame) with a function not yet certain. Trimming shortened V by 10 bases and J by 1 base, and 17 bases separated the two germline ends. The CDR3 has 14 residues. Here the CDR3 reads CAWSLPPGNYGYTF. The CDR3 nucleotides read TGTGCCTGGAGTCTCCCCCCGGGTAACTATGGCTACACCTTC.

This clonotype was recorded at least ten times. The junction and the germline gene differ at one end; a read error may be behind it. This rearrangement joins TRBV20-1 to TRBJ2-4, with TRBD2 matching over 10 bases. This CDR3 is built from 16 residues. CDR1 is DFQATT and CDR2 is SNEGSKA in the germline V gene (reference sequence). This CDR3 is CSARGSGTSAPNIKYF. CDR3 DNA sequence: TGCAGTGCTAGAGGGTCCGGGACTAGCGCTCCAAACATTAAGTACTTC.

The CDR3 protein is CASRKGSVTEAFF. CDR3 DNA sequence: TGTGCCAGTAGAAAAGGGAGCGTTACTGAAGCTTTCTTT. The rearrangement uses TRBV19 and TRBJ1-1; no clear D. V dropped 6 bases and J dropped 5 bases, with 13 bases sitting between them. This CDR3 spans 13 amino acids. Germline assignment: CDR1 LNHDA and CDR2 SQIVND (reference sequence).

This clonotype was seen ten or more times. The chain has TRBV29-1 and TRBJ2-5, with D maybe TRBD2 (6 bases). V dropped 3 bases and J dropped 6 bases, with 8 bases sitting between them. Germline CDR1 SQVTM, CDR2 ANQGSEA. The CDR3 has 11 amino acids. The CDR3 nucleotides read TGCAGCGTTGACGGGGGACAGACCCAGTACTTC. Translating gives CSVDGGQTQYF.

This clonotype showed up many times. The rearrangement links TRBV28 to TRBJ2-5, with unresolved D. The V end was cut by 6 bases, the J end by 1 base, with 12 bases between. Germline CDR1 MDHEN, CDR2 SYDVKM. This CDR3 region has 14 residues. In nucleotides, the CDR3 is TGTGCCAGCAGAGCAGGACGGCTCCAAGAGACCCAGTACTTC. It encodes CASRAGRLQETQYF.

A few counts support this clonotype. The V call is TRBV19, the J call TRBJ1-5, with a tentative D call TRBD1 (6 bases). Trimming cost V 5 bases and J 6 bases, with 17 bases left between them. CDR3 size: 15 residues. CDR1 and CDR2 from the germline V gene are LNHDA and SQIVND (reference sequence). For the CDR3, the DNA is TGTGCCAGTAGTGCGAAACAGGGACCGGGTCAGCCCCAGCATTTT. It yields the protein CASSAKQGPGQPQHF.

This rearrangement joins TRBV29-1 to TRBJ2-5; D unclear. The CDR3 runs to 13 residues. Germline CDR1 SQVTM, CDR2 ANQGSEA. V lost 5 bases, J lost 5 bases, and 15 bases lay in between. The CDR3 nucleotides are TGCAGCGTTCTTCCGGAATTCGGGGAGACCCAGTACTTC. Its translation is CSVLPEFGETQYF.

The sample holds one count of this clonotype. A junction end diverges from the germline sequence, so it may reflect a read error. The CDR3 DNA reads TGTGCCAGCAGCGCGGGACAGGGCCCATACGAGCGGTACTTC. Its protein product is CASSAGQGPYERYF. The chain links TRBV2 to TRBJ2-7; the match to TRBD1 covers 9 bases. This CDR3 spans 14 amino acids. In germline, CDR1 is SNHLY, CDR2 FYNNEI.

This clonotype was recorded many times. This chain joins TRBV9 and TRBJ2-7; 10 bases match TRBD1. This CDR3 contains 13 residues. The germline gives CDR1 SGDLS, CDR2 YYNGEE. V dropped 4 bases and J dropped 6; count of bases not matched to a gene: 4. The CDR3 sequence is CASSTWTGGEQYF. The CDR3 bases are TGTGCCAGCAGCACCTGGACAGGGGGCGAGCAGTACTTC.

This clonotype was detected only a few times. The chain employs TRBV2 and TRBJ1-5, with D perhaps TRBD1 (6 bases). V lost 5 bases, J lost 5 bases, and 16 bases lay in between. CDR1 is SNHLY and CDR2 is FYNNEI in the germline V gene. CDR3 size: 15 residues. The CDR3, as DNA: TGTGCCAGCAGTTTGTCCTCCGGGACACATCAGCCCCAGCATTTT. Its protein is CASSLSSGTHQPQHF.

This clonotype has at least ten counts. The chain has TRBV14 and TRBJ1-2, with 8 bases that match TRBD1. CDR3 length: 15 amino acids. Germline V lookup: CDR1 SGHDN, CDR2 FVKESK. The trim removed 1 base at V and 4 bases at J, leaving 5 bases unmatched. The CDR3 DNA follows: TGTGCCAGCAGCCAAGGGGCAGGGGGCGGCTATGGCTACACCTTC. Translating gives CASSQGAGGGYGYTF. The full variable domain, rest sourced from reference TRBV14 and TRBJ1-2, is EAGVTQFPSHSVIEKGQTVTLRCDPISGHDNLYWYRRVMGKEIKFLLHFVKESKQDESGMPNNRFLAERTGGTYSTLKVQPAELEDSGVYFCASSQGAGGGYGYTFGSGTRLTVV.